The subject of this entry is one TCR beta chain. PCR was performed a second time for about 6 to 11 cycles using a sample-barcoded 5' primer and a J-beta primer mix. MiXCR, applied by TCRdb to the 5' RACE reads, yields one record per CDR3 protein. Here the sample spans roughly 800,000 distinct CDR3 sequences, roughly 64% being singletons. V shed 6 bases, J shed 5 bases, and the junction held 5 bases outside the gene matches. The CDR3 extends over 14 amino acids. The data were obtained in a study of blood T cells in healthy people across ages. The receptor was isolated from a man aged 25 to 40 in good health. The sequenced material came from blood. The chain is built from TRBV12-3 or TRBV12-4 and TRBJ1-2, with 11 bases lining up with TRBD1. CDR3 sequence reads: CASSGQGALYGYTF. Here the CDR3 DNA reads TGTGCCAGCAGCGGACAGGGGGCTTTATATGGCTACACCTTC.